This T cell receptor (beta chain) appears in the sequencing data of a study of human versus mouse CDR3 diversity and MHC coevolution. Regarding the study as a whole: Human T cells were selected on six MHC II alleles. The lowest clonal inequality scores came from most of the three human donors.

TCRdb's copy holds only in-frame clones and misses some; the assay was immunoSEQ multiplex PCR. Here the sample spans 50,000 to 70,000 clones, about 93% being singletons. The CDR3 is made up of 14 amino acids. Germline lookup yields CDR1 MNHEY and CDR2 SMNVEV (reference sequence). Trimming took 4 bases from V and 1 from J; bases not matched to a gene: 3. With regard to this clone: The antigen is unknown.

The source is a person aged 55 to 75 in good health. The sequencing sample was made of naive CD4+ T cells from blood. Documented subset: CD45RO-negative CD62L-positive naive CD4 T cells. This sequence joins TRBV27 and TRBJ1-1; 7 nucleotides line up with TRBD1. CDR3 sequence: CASSSNRGNTEAFF. The DNA for the CDR3 is TGTGCCAGCAGTTCGAACAGGGGGAACACTGAAGCTTTCTTT.